Listed below are T cell receptor beta chains from one sample, sequenced in a study of blood T cell repertoires in COVID-19. Here immunoSEQ multiplex PCR was the method, and the copy in TCRdb shows in-frame clones only, minus some. This sample has more than 200,000 clones, with roughly 90% found just once. The sequencing sample was made of peripheral blood. The receptors here all came from a human donor in a cohort sampled during active COVID-19. Each CDR3 is given with its conserved first and last residue. Each record gives: D gene, J gene, V gene, CDR3 protein. The D gene is left open where the match is weak.

d_gene: TRBD1
j_gene: TRBJ2-7
v_gene: TRBV7-9
CDR3aa: CASSPDRGSWEQYF

d_gene: TRBD1
j_gene: TRBJ1-4
v_gene: TRBV27
CDR3aa: CASRMTGPNEKLFF

d_gene: TRBD2
j_gene: TRBJ2-7
v_gene: TRBV19
CDR3aa: CASSRQREPHEQYF

d_gene: TRBD2
j_gene: TRBJ2-7
v_gene: TRBV3-1/TRBV3-2
CDR3aa: CASSQGTSGGYEQYF

d_gene: .
j_gene: TRBJ1-1
v_gene: TRBV18
CDR3aa: CASSQTGGGDTEAFF

d_gene: .
j_gene: TRBJ2-5
v_gene: TRBV4-3
CDR3aa: CASSQGGIAAQETQYF

d_gene: TRBD1
j_gene: TRBJ2-5
v_gene: TRBV11-1
CDR3aa: CASSRQGFGETQYF

d_gene: TRBD2
j_gene: TRBJ2-1
v_gene: TRBV9
CDR3aa: CASSYGLAENEQFF

d_gene: TRBD2
j_gene: TRBJ2-1
v_gene: TRBV28
CDR3aa: CASSLEGGRADEQFF

d_gene: .
j_gene: TRBJ1-2
v_gene: TRBV2
CDR3aa: CASSEGLETFWWGYTF

d_gene: TRBD2
j_gene: TRBJ2-3
v_gene: TRBV4-3
CDR3aa: CASRQTVRGLAGGDTQYF

d_gene: TRBD1
j_gene: TRBJ1-4
v_gene: TRBV3-1/TRBV3-2
CDR3aa: CASSQGGQDNEKLFF

d_gene: .
j_gene: TRBJ2-7
v_gene: TRBV27
CDR3aa: CASSWRDSYEQYF

d_gene: .
j_gene: TRBJ1-4
v_gene: TRBV13
CDR3aa: CASSGEGEKLFF

d_gene: .
j_gene: TRBJ1-2
v_gene: TRBV3-1/TRBV3-2
CDR3aa: CASSPTPGVGGYTF

d_gene: .
j_gene: TRBJ2-3
v_gene: TRBV27
CDR3aa: CASMREDTQYF

d_gene: .
j_gene: TRBJ2-7
v_gene: TRBV9
CDR3aa: CASSLGGGAYEQYF

d_gene: .
j_gene: TRBJ2-7
v_gene: TRBV27
CDR3aa: CASSFWRGVSYEQYF

d_gene: TRBD1
j_gene: TRBJ1-1
v_gene: TRBV5-1
CDR3aa: CASSFQGAGTEAFF

d_gene: TRBD2
j_gene: TRBJ2-7
v_gene: TRBV9
CDR3aa: CASSVQASGLYEQYF

d_gene: .
j_gene: TRBJ2-2
v_gene: TRBV27
CDR3aa: CASSFGAYTGELFF

d_gene: .
j_gene: TRBJ2-7
v_gene: TRBV6-2/TRBV6-3
CDR3aa: CASSYSPNGDYEQYF

d_gene: .
j_gene: TRBJ1-1
v_gene: TRBV7-2
CDR3aa: CASSFGGSATEAFF

d_gene: .
j_gene: TRBJ1-1
v_gene: TRBV4-3
CDR3aa: CASSQDGASTEAFF